This T cell receptor (beta chain) was sequenced in a study of shared clonotypes between healthy human individuals (dated by TCRdb to between 2020 and 2021). The study in broad terms: Three men and a couple of women, aged 18 to 49 years, made up the cohort. The study deeply sequenced blood TCR repertoires of five healthy adults to estimate repertoire size and the extent of clonotype sharing between individuals. To increase sequencing depth and limit assay-specific biases, different laboratories used diverse techniques to prepare libraries and sequence TCR repertoires. Leukapheresis yielded between about 0.85 and 9 billion PBMCs per donor. On the study overall, not on this receptor specifically: Because the study included only a small number of donors, the genetic and exposure-history diversity represented was limited. Sampling was restricted to blood, and TCR repertoires in tissue are likely to differ from TCR repertoires in blood. Based on pairwise subsampling, the degree of clonotype sharing among donors was expected to be affected by sequencing depth.

Using the deep immunoSEQ assay, TCR CDR3 regions were amplified from genomic DNA by multiplex PCR. Genomic DNA extracted from each cell subset was distributed evenly over all wells of several immunoSEQ 96-well plates, and each plate served as one replicate. For unsorted PBMC, each replicate PCR was loaded with about 300 ng genomic DNA, equivalent to 30,000 or so T cell genomes. Ten immunoSEQ deep assay plates were used to sequence unsorted PBMC genomic DNA. The purified libraries were quantified using a Qubit 3.0 fluorometer, sized with a Bioanalyzer 2100, and then quantified again using the KAPA Library Quantification kit. Each immunoSEQ 96-well plate was sequenced on its own single-read 150-cycle Illumina NextSeq 550 flow cell. The published analysis was carried out like this. Because the immunoSEQ output included only junctional sequences and no quality scores, the filtering could not be the same as the filtering used for full-length reads. To assign V/J genes and CDR3, sequences were annotated using PyIR, a Python wrapper for IgBLAST v1.9, with IMGT germline references. Any read was removed if the V/J assignment was weak (E-value above 1e-6), the CDR3 was missing, or the read contained stop codons, out-of-frame junctions, or ambiguous translated residues. V3J clonotypes were defined by identical inferred V gene, J gene, and CDR3 amino acid sequence. Percentage overlap between repertoires was calculated by dividing the number of shared unique clonotypes by the size of the smaller repertoire. Three approaches were used to assess repertoire richness: RTK rarefaction, the Chao1 estimator, and Recon v2.1 estimates of unobserved clonotypes. The source is immuneACCESS, and TCRdb retained only in-frame sequences with V and J called. Part of the clones is not carried over; for the studies checked, unresolved V genes explain less than half of this, and the remainder is unexplained. That table is the source of V, J and clone size, and D and trimming were worked out from the DNA. A total of around 510,000 clones appear in this sample, around 81% of them only once. The ten largest clones represent approximately 12% of the sample.

According to the germline V gene (reference sequence), CDR1 reads LNHNV and CDR2 reads YYDKDF. From the cysteine up to the phenylalanine, the CDR3 has a length of 16 residues. Only the CDR3 part of the read is kept: 48 bases, read in frame from the first base. V gives up 0 bases and J gives up 6 bases, and the segment between their germline ends measures 17 bases. Donors were healthy HIV-negative adults with no recently reported acute infections or vaccinations. Only Caucasian adults living in Nashville, Tennessee, USA were represented among the donors. In the unsorted samples, roughly 90 million PBMCs were counted, and genomic DNA was extracted using the QIAamp DNA Blood Mini kit. Blood was collected by leukapheresis, and PBMCs were isolated by Ficoll-Histopaque density gradient centrifugation and then cryopreserved in liquid nitrogen vapor phase. As to this clone: Its recognized antigen is unknown. There are no base qualities to consult, and no much larger clone falls within one base.

Sequencing was performed on PBMCs. The receptor was isolated from a woman in her thirties or forties in good health. Some clones in this sample may be carry-over from other donors' samples. The V and J genes are TRBV15 and TRBJ1-1; 5 matching bases give a weak D call of TRBD1. For the CDR3, the sequence is CATSRDQVRGRAEAFF. The DNA reads TGTGCCACCAGCAGAGATCAGGTAAGGGGACGGGCTGAAGCTTTCTTT.